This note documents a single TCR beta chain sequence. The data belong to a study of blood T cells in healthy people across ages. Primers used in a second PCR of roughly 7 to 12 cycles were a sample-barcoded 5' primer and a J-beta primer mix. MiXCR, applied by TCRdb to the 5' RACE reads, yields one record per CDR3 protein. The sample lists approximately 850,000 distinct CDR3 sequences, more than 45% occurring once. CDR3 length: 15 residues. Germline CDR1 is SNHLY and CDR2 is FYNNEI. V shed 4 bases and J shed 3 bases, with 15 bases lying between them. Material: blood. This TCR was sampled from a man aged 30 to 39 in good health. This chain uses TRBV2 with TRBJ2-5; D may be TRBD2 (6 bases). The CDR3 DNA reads TGTGCCAGCAGTGCACGGGGGATAAATAAAGAGACCCAGTACTTC. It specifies CASSARGINKETQYF.